A selection of T cell receptor beta chains follows, all from one sample in a study of monozygotic twins with inflammatory bowel disease. TCRdb reprocessed the 5' RACE reads and reports one entry per CDR3 protein, with no DNA. The sample holds 150,000 to 200,000 distinct CDR3 sequences. Sequences were obtained from blood. The origin of the receptors is a human donor with ulcerative colitis or Crohn's disease, or a healthy co-twin of an affected twin (not recorded which). Both conserved end residues are part of each CDR3.

j_gene: TRBJ2-1
v_gene: TRBV6-2/TRBV6-3
len: 17
CDR3aa: CASSYSLAGFSYNEQFF

j_gene: TRBJ1-5
v_gene: TRBV11-2
len: 18
CDR3aa: CASSSRGSGSISNQPQHF

j_gene: TRBJ1-2
v_gene: TRBV6-5
len: 15
CDR3aa: CASSYSQIQNYGYTF

j_gene: TRBJ2-7
v_gene: TRBV6-6
len: 12
CDR3aa: CASTRTGGEQYF

j_gene: TRBJ1-1
v_gene: TRBV20-1
len: 13
CDR3aa: CSAITPMNTEAFF

j_gene: TRBJ1-1
v_gene: TRBV20-1
len: 14
CDR3aa: CSASDRGYVTEAFF

j_gene: TRBJ2-1
v_gene: TRBV4-1
len: 17
CDR3aa: CASSQDLLESSYNEQFF

j_gene: TRBJ2-3
v_gene: TRBV5-1
len: 15
CDR3aa: CASSLVGSGTDTQYF

j_gene: TRBJ2-1
v_gene: TRBV7-7
len: 20
CDR3aa: CASSLAETGGPILLYNEQFF

j_gene: TRBJ1-5
v_gene: TRBV28
len: 15
CDR3aa: CASSLVPLNTQPQHF